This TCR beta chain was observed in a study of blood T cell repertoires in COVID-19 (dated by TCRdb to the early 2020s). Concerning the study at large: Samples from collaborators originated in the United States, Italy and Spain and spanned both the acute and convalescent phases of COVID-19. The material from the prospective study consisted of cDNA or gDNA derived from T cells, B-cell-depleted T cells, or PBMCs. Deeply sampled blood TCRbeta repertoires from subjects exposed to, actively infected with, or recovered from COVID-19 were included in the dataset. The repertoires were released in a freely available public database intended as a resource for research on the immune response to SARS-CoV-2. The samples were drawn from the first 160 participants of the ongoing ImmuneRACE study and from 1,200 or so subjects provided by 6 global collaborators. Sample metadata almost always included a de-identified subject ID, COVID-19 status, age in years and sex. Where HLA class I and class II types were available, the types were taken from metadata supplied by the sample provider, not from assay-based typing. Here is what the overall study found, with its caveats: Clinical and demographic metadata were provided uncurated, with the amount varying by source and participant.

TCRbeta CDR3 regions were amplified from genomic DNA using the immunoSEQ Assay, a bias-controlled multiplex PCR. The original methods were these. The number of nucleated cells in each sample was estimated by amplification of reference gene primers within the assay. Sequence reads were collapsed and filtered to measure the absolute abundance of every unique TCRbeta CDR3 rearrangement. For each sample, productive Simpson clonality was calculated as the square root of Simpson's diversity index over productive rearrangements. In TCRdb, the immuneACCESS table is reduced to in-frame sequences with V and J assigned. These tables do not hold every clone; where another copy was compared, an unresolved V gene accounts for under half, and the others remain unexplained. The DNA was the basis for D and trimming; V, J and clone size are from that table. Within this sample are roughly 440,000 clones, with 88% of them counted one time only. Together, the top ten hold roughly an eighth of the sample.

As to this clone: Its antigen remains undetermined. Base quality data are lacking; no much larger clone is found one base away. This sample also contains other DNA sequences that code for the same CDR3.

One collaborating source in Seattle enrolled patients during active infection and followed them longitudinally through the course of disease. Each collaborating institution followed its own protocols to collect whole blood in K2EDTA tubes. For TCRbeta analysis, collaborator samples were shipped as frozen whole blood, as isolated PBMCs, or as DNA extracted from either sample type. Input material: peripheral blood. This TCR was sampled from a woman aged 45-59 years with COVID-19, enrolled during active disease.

The nucleotides are TGTGCCTGGAGTCCAGGTGGGGGGACTGAAGCTTTCTTT. The translation is CAWSPGGGTEAFF. Recombination connected TRBV30 to TRBJ1-1, with a tentative D gene TRBD1 over 5 matching bases. Taken from cysteine to phenylalanine, the CDR3 has 13 residues. Just the 39-base CDR3 DNA is kept, in frame starting at base 1. V is shortened by 2 bases, J by 5 bases, and the region joining them spans 12 bases. CDR1 and CDR2 are read off the germline V gene (reference sequence) as GTSNPN and SVGIG.